A selection of T cell receptor beta chains follows, all from one sample in a study of blood T cell repertoires in COVID-19. Only in-frame clones appear in the TCRdb table, and some are missing; sequencing was by immunoSEQ multiplex PCR. The repertoire holds about 430,000 clones, roughly 90% seen once, with about 1.5% in the top ten. The source material was PBMCs or T cells enriched from blood (not recorded which). The receptors shown here come from a woman aged 18-35 years who had been exposed to COVID-19. The CDR3 runs from the conserved cysteine through the conserved F or W. The D gene is left open where the match is weak.

>TRBD1|TRBJ2-7|TRBV28
CASSSGQGKEQYF
>.|TRBJ1-2|TRBV5-8
CASTHQGSRAGYTF
>TRBD1|TRBJ2-3|TRBV28
CATRGRQGRWPNASTDTQYF
>TRBD2|TRBJ2-7|TRBV28
CASTFRLAGGQYF
>TRBD1|TRBJ1-5|TRBV19
CASRVEGQGYQPQHF
>TRBD1|TRBJ1-4|TRBV7-8
CASSQSGTGGEKLFF
>TRBD2|TRBJ2-2|TRBV3-1/TRBV3-2
CASRTSAYTGELFF
>.|TRBJ1-2|TRBV24-1
CATSDSGRDYYGYTF
>.|TRBJ1-1|TRBV7-2
CASSNREGAFF
>TRBD1|TRBJ2-1|TRBV28
CASISGTGAYNEQFF
>.|TRBJ2-5|TRBV14
CASSPRLPQGPLLGETQYF
>.|TRBJ1-4|TRBV28
CASSRQAANEKLFF
>.|TRBJ1-1|TRBV2
CASSDPVAEAFF
>TRBD1|TRBJ2-7|TRBV4-1
CASSPLRDRGPEQYF
>TRBD1|TRBJ2-7|TRBV6-5
CASSYGQGVYEQYF
>.|TRBJ1-4|TRBV28
CASKGGGATNEKLFF
>TRBD1|TRBJ1-1|TRBV11-2
CASSLDRGEAFF
>.|TRBJ1-4|TRBV5-1
CASSLGRTALATNEKLFF
>TRBD2|TRBJ2-3|TRBV2
CASTTSGISTDTQYF
>TRBD1|TRBJ1-1|TRBV18
CASSPPGTGRAFF
>.|TRBJ1-1|TRBV19
CASSIQGGANTEAFF
>.|TRBJ1-4|TRBV6-4
CASSVGATNEKLFF
>TRBD1|TRBJ1-2|TRBV7-9
CASSLETGREGYTF
>TRBD1|TRBJ2-7|TRBV2
CASRGPRTGGHEQYF
>TRBD1|TRBJ2-7|TRBV30
CAWDRGSYEQYF
>TRBD1|TRBJ2-1|TRBV19
CASTYRGQNNEQFF
>.|TRBJ2-7|TRBV4-2
CASSQELGGSYEQYF
>.|TRBJ1-5|TRBV4-1
CASRETGFSNQPQHF
>TRBD1|TRBJ2-2|TRBV19
CASSMGDRRTGELFF
>.|TRBJ2-1|TRBV7-2
CASSLASGIYNEQFF
>TRBD1|TRBJ1-1|TRBV27
CASSPPGQGNTEAFF
>.|TRBJ2-1|TRBV4-1
CASSRLQGSSYNEQFF
>.|TRBJ1-1|TRBV19
CASSNRGDLGLNTEAFF
>TRBD1|TRBJ2-1|TRBV12-3/TRBV12-4
CATLDRGPFF
>.|TRBJ1-2|TRBV20-1
CSASATRTGNYGYTF
>TRBD1|TRBJ1-6|TRBV27
CASSFLRTGGEYNSPLHF
>.|TRBJ1-1|TRBV28
CASSPGGRAAEAFF
>TRBD1|TRBJ1-1|TRBV5-1
CASSLVGGPRKNTEAFF
>TRBD2|TRBJ2-1|TRBV7-9
CASSLEGLASEGQFF
>.|TRBJ2-7|TRBV5-6
CASSLAQGYEQYF
>TRBD1|TRBJ1-4|TRBV28
CATGEQTGGFNEKLFF
>TRBD2|TRBJ2-3|TRBV27
CASSWGGPTNTQYF
>.|TRBJ2-3|TRBV6-5
CASSIQRGPDTQYF
>TRBD1|TRBJ1-1|TRBV4-1
CASSRTGGSNTEAFF
>.|TRBJ1-1|TRBV28
CATLLYPEAFF
>.|TRBJ1-2|TRBV28
CASSAGVEGYTF
>.|TRBJ2-3|TRBV10-1
CASSGGPSTDTQYF
>TRBD1|TRBJ1-2|TRBV4-2
CASSQAGQGAGYTF
>.|TRBJ2-5|TRBV4-1
CASSQVTGGERQETQYF
>.|TRBJ1-4|TRBV4-1
CASSQVSGTSFGKLFF
>.|TRBJ1-2|TRBV29-1
CSGGLGAGDGYTF
>TRBD1|TRBJ2-1|TRBV11-3
CASSFPGGNEQFF
>.|TRBJ2-5|TRBV5-1
CASSHFGEQETQYF
>.|TRBJ2-7|TRBV27
CASSTTGDSYEQYF
>TRBD1|TRBJ2-2|TRBV18
CASSQGQVNTGELFF
>TRBD1|TRBJ1-1|TRBV15
CATSTRQGADTEAFF
>.|TRBJ2-1|TRBV7-2
CASSPRPGGTASYNEQFF